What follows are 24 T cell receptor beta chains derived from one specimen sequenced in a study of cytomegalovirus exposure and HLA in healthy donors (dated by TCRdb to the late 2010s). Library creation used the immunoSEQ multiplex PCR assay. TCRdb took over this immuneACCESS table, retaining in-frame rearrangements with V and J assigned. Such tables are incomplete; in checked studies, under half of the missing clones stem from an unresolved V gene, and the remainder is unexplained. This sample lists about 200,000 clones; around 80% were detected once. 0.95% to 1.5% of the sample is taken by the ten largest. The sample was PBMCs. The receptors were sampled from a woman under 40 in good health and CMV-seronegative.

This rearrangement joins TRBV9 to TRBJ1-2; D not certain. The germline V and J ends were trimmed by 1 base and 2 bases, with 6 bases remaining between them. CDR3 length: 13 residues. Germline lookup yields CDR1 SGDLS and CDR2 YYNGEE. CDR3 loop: CASSVTTNYGYTF. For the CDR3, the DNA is TGTGCCAGCAGCGTAACAACCAACTATGGCTACACCTTC.

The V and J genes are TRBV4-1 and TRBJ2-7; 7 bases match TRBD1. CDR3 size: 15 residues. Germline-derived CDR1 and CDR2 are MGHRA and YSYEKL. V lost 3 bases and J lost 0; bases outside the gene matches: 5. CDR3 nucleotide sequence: TGCGCCAGCAGCCACCCACAGGGGAACTCCTACGAGCAGTACTTC. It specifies CASSHPQGNSYEQYF.

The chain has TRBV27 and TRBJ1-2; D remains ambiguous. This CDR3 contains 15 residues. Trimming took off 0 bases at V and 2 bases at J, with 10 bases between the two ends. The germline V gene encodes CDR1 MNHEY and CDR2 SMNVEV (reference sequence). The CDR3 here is CASSLSPNLNYGYTF. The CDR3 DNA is TGTGCCAGCAGTTTATCCCCCAACCTAAACTATGGCTACACCTTC.

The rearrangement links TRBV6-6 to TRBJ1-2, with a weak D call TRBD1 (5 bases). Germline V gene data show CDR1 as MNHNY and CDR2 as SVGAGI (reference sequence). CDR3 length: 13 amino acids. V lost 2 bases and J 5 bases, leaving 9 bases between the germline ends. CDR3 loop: CASSYRQGYGYTF. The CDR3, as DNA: TGTGCCAGCAGTTACCGGCAGGGATATGGCTACACCTTC.

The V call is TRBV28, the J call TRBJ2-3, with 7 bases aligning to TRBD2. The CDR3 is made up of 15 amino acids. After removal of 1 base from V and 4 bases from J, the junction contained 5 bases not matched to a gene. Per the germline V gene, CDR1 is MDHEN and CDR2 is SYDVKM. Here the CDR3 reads CASSLLIRGADTQYF. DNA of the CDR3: TGTGCCAGCAGTTTATTGATACGGGGGGCAGATACGCAGTATTTT.

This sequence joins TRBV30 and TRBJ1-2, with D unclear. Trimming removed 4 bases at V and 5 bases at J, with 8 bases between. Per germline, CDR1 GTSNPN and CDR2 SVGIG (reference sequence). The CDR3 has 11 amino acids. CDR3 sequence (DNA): TGTGCCTGGACTCTTCGGTATGGCTACACCTTC. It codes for CAWTLRYGYTF.

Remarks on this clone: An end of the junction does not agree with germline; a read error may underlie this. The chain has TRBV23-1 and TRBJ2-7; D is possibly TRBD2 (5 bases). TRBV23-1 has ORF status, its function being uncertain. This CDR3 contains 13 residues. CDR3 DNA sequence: TGCGCCGGGCCCTTAAGCCGGGCCCTAAACGGGAACTTC. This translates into CAGPLSRALNGNF.

Here the CDR3 DNA reads TGCGCCAGCAATTTTCAACGCGGGCACAATGAGCAGTTCTTC. It encodes CASNFQRGHNEQFF. The chain combines TRBV5-1 with TRBJ2-1, with TRBD2 as a possible D gene (5 bases). The germline V gene encodes CDR1 SGHRS and CDR2 YFSETQ. Trimming removed 6 bases at V and 5 bases at J, with 15 bases between. The CDR3 runs to 14 residues.

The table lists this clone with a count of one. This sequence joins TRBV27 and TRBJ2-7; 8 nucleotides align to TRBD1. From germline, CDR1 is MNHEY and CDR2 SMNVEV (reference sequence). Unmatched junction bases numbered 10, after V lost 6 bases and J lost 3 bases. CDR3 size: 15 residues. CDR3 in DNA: TGTGCCAGCAGCCCCATCGGACAGGGACACTACGAGCAGTACTTC. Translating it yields CASSPIGQGHYEQYF.

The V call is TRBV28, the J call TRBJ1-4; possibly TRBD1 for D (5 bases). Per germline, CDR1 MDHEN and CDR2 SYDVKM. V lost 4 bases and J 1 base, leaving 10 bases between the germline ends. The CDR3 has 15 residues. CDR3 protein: CASSYSRGTNEKLFF. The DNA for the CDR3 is TGTGCCAGCAGTTACAGTAGGGGAACTAATGAAAAACTGTTTTTT.

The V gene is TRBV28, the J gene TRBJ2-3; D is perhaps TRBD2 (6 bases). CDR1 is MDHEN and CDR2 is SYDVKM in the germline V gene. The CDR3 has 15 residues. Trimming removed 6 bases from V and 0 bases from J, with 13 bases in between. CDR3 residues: CASRLGSGSTDTQYF. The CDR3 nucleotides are TGTGCCAGCAGGCTGGGGAGCGGGAGCACAGATACGCAGTATTTT.

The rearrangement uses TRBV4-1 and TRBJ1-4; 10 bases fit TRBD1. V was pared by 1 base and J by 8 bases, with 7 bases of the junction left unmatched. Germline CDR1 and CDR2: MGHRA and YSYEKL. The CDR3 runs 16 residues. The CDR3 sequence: CASSQGAGTGVEKLFF. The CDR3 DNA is TGCGCCAGCAGCCAAGGGGCAGGGACAGGGGTCGAAAAACTGTTTTTT.

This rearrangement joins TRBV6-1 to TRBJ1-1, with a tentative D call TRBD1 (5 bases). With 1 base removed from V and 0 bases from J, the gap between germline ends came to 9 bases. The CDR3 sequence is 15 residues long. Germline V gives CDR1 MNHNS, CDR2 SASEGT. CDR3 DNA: TGTGCCAGCAGTGAAGGTCAGGGCCTGAACACTGAAGCTTTCTTT. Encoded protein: CASSEGQGLNTEAFF.

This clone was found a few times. CDR3 loop: CASSRQGLGEQYF. In nucleotides, the CDR3 is TGTGCCAGCTCTCGACAGGGGCTTGGCGAGCAGTACTTC. V is TRBV28 and J is TRBJ2-7, with 8 positions matching TRBD1. CDR3 size: 13 residues. The trim removed 8 bases at V and 6 bases at J, leaving 9 bases unmatched. CDR1 and CDR2 from the germline V gene are MDHEN and SYDVKM.

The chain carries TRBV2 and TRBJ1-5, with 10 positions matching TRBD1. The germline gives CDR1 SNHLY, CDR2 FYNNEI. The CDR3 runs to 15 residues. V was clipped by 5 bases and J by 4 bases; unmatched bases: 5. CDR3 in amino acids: CASSQGQGPNQPQHF. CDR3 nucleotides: TGTGCCAGCAGTCAGGGACAGGGGCCGAATCAGCCCCAGCATTTT.

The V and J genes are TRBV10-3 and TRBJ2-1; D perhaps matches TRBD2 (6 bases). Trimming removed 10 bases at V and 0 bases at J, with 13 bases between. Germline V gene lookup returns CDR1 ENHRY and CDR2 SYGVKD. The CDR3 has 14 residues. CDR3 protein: CATDAGLSYNEQFF. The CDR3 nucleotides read TGTGCCACGGACGCGGGACTCTCCTACAATGAGCAGTTCTTC.

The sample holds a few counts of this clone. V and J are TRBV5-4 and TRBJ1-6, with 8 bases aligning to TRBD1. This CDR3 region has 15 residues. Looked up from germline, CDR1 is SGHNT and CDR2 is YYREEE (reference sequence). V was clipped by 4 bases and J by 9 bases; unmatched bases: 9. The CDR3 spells CASSTRTGIRSPLHF. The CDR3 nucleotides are TGTGCCAGCAGCACGCGGACAGGGATTCGTTCACCCCTCCACTTT.

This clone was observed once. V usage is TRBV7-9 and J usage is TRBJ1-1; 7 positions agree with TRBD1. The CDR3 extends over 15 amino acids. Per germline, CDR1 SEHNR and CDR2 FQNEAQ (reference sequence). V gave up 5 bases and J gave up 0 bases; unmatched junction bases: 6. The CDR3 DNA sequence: TGTGCCAGCAGCCCGTTGGACAGGTTGAACACTGAAGCTTTCTTT. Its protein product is CASSPLDRLNTEAFF. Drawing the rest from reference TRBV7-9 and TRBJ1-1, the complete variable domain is DTGVSQNPRHKITKRGQNVTFRCDPISEHNRLYWYRQTLGQGPEFLTYFQNEAQLEKSRLLSDRFSAERPKGSFSTLEIQRTEQGDSAMYLCASSPLDRLNTEAFFGQGTRLTVV.

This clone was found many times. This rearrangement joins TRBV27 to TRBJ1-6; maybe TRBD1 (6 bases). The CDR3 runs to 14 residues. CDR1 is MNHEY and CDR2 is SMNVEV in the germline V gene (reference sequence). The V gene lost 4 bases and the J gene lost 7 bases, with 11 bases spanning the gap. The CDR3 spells CASSYGGGNSPLHF. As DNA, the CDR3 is TGTGCCAGCAGTTACGGGGGGGGCAATTCACCCCTCCACTTT.

CDR3 amino acids: CASSLRAGRGNNEQFF. In DNA, the CDR3 is TGCGCCAGCAGCTTGAGAGCGGGCAGGGGGAACAATGAGCAGTTCTTC. This sequence joins TRBV5-1 and TRBJ2-1; weak D call: TRBD1 (7 bases). The CDR3 is made up of 16 amino acids. Between the trimmed V and J ends, which lost 1 base and 5 bases, there was a span of 16 bases. The germline CDR1 and CDR2 sequences are SGHRS and YFSETQ.

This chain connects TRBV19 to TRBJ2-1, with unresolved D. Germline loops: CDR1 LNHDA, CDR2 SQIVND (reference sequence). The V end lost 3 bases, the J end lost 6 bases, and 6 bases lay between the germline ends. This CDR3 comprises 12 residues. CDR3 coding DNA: TGTGCCAGTAGTATTGTCCGCAATGAGCAGTTCTTC. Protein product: CASSIVRNEQFF.

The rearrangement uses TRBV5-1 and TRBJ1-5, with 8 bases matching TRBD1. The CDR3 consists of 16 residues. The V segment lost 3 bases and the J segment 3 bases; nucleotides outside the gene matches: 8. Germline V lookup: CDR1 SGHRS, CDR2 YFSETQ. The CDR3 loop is CASSSPTGAINQPQHF. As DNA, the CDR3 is TGCGCCAGCAGCTCCCCGACAGGGGCAATCAATCAGCCCCAGCATTTT.

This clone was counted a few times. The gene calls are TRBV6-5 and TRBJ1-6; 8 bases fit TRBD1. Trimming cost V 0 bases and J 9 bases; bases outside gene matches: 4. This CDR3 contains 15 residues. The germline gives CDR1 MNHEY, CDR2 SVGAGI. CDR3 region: CASSYSGQGSSPLHF. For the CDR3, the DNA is TGTGCCAGCAGTTACTCTGGACAGGGAAGTTCACCCCTCCACTTT.

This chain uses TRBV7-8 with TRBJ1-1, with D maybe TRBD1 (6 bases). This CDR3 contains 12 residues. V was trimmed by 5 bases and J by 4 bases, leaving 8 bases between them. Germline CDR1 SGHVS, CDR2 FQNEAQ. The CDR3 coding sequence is TGTGCCAGCAGCCACAGGGTCACTGAAGCTTTCTTT. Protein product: CASSHRVTEAFF.